The clone carrying this TCR beta chain has more than one count but fewer than ten. What it recognizes is unknown. The investigators amplified TCR beta CDR3 regions from RNA transcripts. The TCR CDR3 was amplified in a first-round RT-PCR using the HTBI primer set. TCRdb analysed the multiplex PCR reads with MiXCR anew, one entry per CDR3 protein. This sample yields about 500,000 distinct CDR3 sequences, of which over 35% are seen a single time; 44% belongs to the top ten. This entry is derived from a study of T cells in Graves' hyperthyroidism and ophthalmopathy. Study findings and constraints: Most thyroid clonotypes that were expanded above 0.001 also turned up in blood.

Exclusion of a patient resulted from uncontrolled infection, other autoimmune disease, pregnancy or lactation. The V gene's germline CDR1 is SGHTA and CDR2 FQGNSA. Trimming stripped 8 bases from V and 5 bases from J, with 12 bases between. The CDR3 runs 12 residues. Sequenced input: peripheral blood or thyroid tissue (not recorded which). The chain uses TRBV7-2 and TRBJ1-2; maybe TRBD1 (5 bases). The source is an adult woman with Graves' disease, either hyperthyroidism or ophthalmopathy (not recorded which). The CDR3 DNA reads as TGTGCCAGCCGCTCGGGGGAGTATGGCTACACCTTC. Translated: CASRSGEYGYTF.